This section outlines one T cell receptor beta chain sequence together with its context. Its antigen is unidentified. Mismatch with germline at one junction end may stem from a read error. This sample is drawn from a study of molecular identifiers for immune sequencing clone quantification. Previously reported methods and listed TCR primers produced the bulk TCR libraries. TCRdb re-called the PCR reads with MiXCR, one entry per CDR3 protein. The table shows roughly 320,000 distinct CDR3 sequences, with roughly 24% occurring only once. Study-level points and caveats: Effector cells kept over 98% of their molecules in clones above 20 RNA copies, while naive cells kept under 1% there. Among about a million naive cells, spiked Jurkat TCR RNA from a single cell was reportedly detectable.

The germline V gene has CDR1 SGDLS and CDR2 YYNGEE. CDR3 length: 16 residues. The clonotype originates from a human donor in good health. Some libraries in this study had Jurkat cell RNA spiked in. The V gene is TRBV9, the J gene TRBJ2-1, with a tentative D call TRBD2 (6 bases). Input material: naive CD8+ T cells from blood, with Jurkat cell RNA spiked in. Subset given: FACS-sorted CD8+CD4-CCR7+CD45RA+ naive T cells. The CDR3 loop reads CASSVGPAGKYNEQLF. The CDR3 DNA sequence: TGTGCCAGCAGCGTAGGCCCAGCGGGTAAATACAATGAGCAGCTCTTC.